These T cell receptor beta chains were read from a single sample in a study. MiXCR was run by TCRdb on the multiplex PCR reads, yielding one entry per CDR3 protein. The sample has roughly 1,600 distinct CDR3 sequences, around 4% seen once. Sequenced sample: naive CD4+ T cells sorted from blood. All receptors come from a female donor with breast cancer. Each CDR3 is given without its conserved first and last residue.

J gene | V gene | CDR3 protein
TRBJ1-2 | TRBV12-3/TRBV12-4 | ASSQTGVGYT
TRBJ1-2 | TRBV12-3/TRBV12-4 | AAELGGLDYGYT
TRBJ1-2 | TRBV12-3/TRBV12-4 | ASSTTLNYGYT
TRBJ1-2 | TRBV12-3/TRBV12-4 | ASGDSPYGYT
TRBJ1-2 | TRBV12-3/TRBV12-4 | ASSTTGTGNYGYT
TRBJ1-2 | TRBV12-3/TRBV12-4 | ASSLGYRGHLNPANYGYT
TRBJ1-2 | TRBV12-3/TRBV12-4 | ASGNGAYGYT
TRBJ1-2 | TRBV12-3/TRBV12-4 | ASSPARTGVGYT
TRBJ1-2 | TRBV12-3/TRBV12-4 | VSRGQGGRYGYT
TRBJ1-2 | TRBV12-3/TRBV12-4 | ASSLLLHPYGYT
TRBJ1-2 | TRBV12-3/TRBV12-4 | ASSLQGIGGYT
TRBJ1-2 | TRBV12-3/TRBV12-4 | ASSFGGKVHGYT
TRBJ1-2 | TRBV12-3/TRBV12-4 | ASSFGQGSFFYT
TRBJ1-2 | TRBV12-3/TRBV12-4 | ALGRRGIGYT
TRBJ1-2 | TRBV12-3/TRBV12-4 | ASSLVTGGNYGYT
TRBJ1-2 | TRBV12-3/TRBV12-4 | ASSFGGENGYT
TRBJ1-2 | TRBV12-3/TRBV12-4 | ASSSIQGIYGYT
TRBJ1-2 | TRBV12-3/TRBV12-4 | ASRQPGQAYGYT